This T cell receptor (beta chain) originates from a study of T cell repertoires in cytomegalovirus infection. In the study overall: From public TCR beta signatures came an indication of both CMV infection and matching HLA type.

Overall study results and limits: In two of eight donors, the top clonotype was HLA-C-restricted CMV-specific. Carriers of CMV plus the relevant HLA were identified by cumulative public TCR beta family frequency.

The V and J ends lost 6 bases and 2 bases respectively, with 3 bases between them. Germline V gene sequence: CDR1 DFQATT, CDR2 SNEGSKA (reference sequence). This CDR3 is 10 amino acids long. TCRdb redid the calling of the reads with MiXCR, one entry per CDR3 protein. The sample records around 630,000 distinct CDR3 sequences, 24% being singletons. With respect to this clonotype: As yet, its antigen is unknown.

The sequence came from a human donor in good health (CMV status not recorded). Some clones in this sample may be carry-over from other donors' samples. This sequence joins TRBV20-1 and TRBJ2-3, with D unclear. Sequenced material: CD8+ T cells from PBMCs. The CDR3 sequence: CSAFTDTQYF. The CDR3 DNA is TGCAGTGCCTTCACAGATACGCAGTATTTT.